Each of the 8 T cell receptor beta chains below was sequenced from the same sample in a study of cytomegalovirus exposure and HLA in healthy donors. Researchers ran the PCR with 60 Vbeta and 13 Jbeta primers. The repertoire was sequenced with immunoSEQ multiplex PCR; TCRdb's copy has only in-frame clones and lacks some. The sample lists about 140,000 clones, approximately 83% seen once, with around 3.9% in the top ten. Sequencing was carried out using PBMCs. These receptors were obtained from a man between 40 and 49 years old in good health and CMV-seropositive.

Notes on this clone: The same CDR3 can be traced to other DNA sequences in this sample. This chain links TRBV2 with TRBJ2-7, with no clear D. Germline CDR1 reads SNHLY; CDR2 reads FYNNEI. Trimming took 6 bases from V and 4 from J, leaving 7 bases between them. The CDR3 contains 11 residues. CDR3 sequence reads: CASSYSYEQYF. CDR3 DNA sequence: TGTGCCAGCAGCTACAGTTACGAGCAGTACTTC.

This chain joins TRBV18 and TRBJ2-5, with 8 bases aligning to TRBD2. Looked up from germline, CDR1 is KGHSH and CDR2 is LQKENI. Germline trimming cut 0 bases from V and 2 bases from J; bases unmatched to any gene: 5. The CDR3 is 16 amino acids. Written as DNA, the CDR3 is TGTGCCAGCTCACCACCCTCGCGGGGGGAACAAGAGACCCAGTACTTC. This gives the protein CASSPPSRGEQETQYF.

About this clone: A junction end diverges from the germline sequence, so it may reflect a read error. CDR3 DNA sequence: TGTTCCAGCAGCTTTTGGGACACAAATCAGCCCCAGCATTTT. Amino acids: CSSSFWDTNQPQHF. The chain combines TRBV7-9 with TRBJ1-5; a possible D gene is TRBD1 (6 bases). Germline CDR1 SEHNR, CDR2 FQNEAQ (reference sequence). The CDR3 has 14 residues.

The rearrangement links TRBV2 to TRBJ1-4, with 7 nucleotides matching TRBD1. The CDR3 covers 11 residues. V dropped 5 bases and J dropped 15; count of bases not matched to a gene: 6. Germline V lookup: CDR1 SNHLY, CDR2 FYNNEI. For the CDR3, the DNA is TGTGCCAGCAGTACAGGGGAAAAGTTGTTTTTT. It codes for CASSTGEKLFF.

The chain joins TRBV5-4 to TRBJ2-1; possible D gene TRBD1, 5 bases. CDR1 and CDR2 from the germline V gene are SGHNT and YYREEE (reference sequence). The CDR3 loop spans 13 amino acids. Trimming cost V 1 base and J 8 bases, with 10 bases left between them. The CDR3 DNA reads TGTGCCAGCAGCTTGTCCCAGGGTGATGAGCAGTTCTTC. This sequence encodes CASSLSQGDEQFF.

The rearrangement uses TRBV7-2 and TRBJ1-2; TRBD1 matches at 10 bases. Germline V lookup: CDR1 SGHTA, CDR2 FQGNSA. The junction had 4 bases not matched to a gene; V was cut back by 5 bases and J by 4 bases. This CDR3 spans 14 amino acids. This CDR3 reads CASSPWTGGYGYTF. In DNA, the CDR3 is TGTGCCAGCAGCCCCTGGACAGGGGGCTATGGCTACACCTTC.

CDR3 DNA: TGTGCCAGCAGCGACAGGGCCGCCTACAATGAGCAGTTCTTC. This sequence encodes CASSDRAAYNEQFF. The chain carries TRBV27 and TRBJ2-1; TRBD1 matches at 7 bases. The CDR3 sequence is 14 residues long. Trimming removed 6 bases from V and 2 bases from J; junction bases left unmatched: 4. The germline gives CDR1 MNHEY, CDR2 SMNVEV (reference sequence).

This clone was picked up one time. The V call is TRBV5-1, the J call TRBJ2-1; a weak D match, TRBD1 (5 bases). The V end lost 1 base, the J end lost 4 bases, and 12 bases lay between the germline ends. The CDR3 runs to 15 residues. Germline V gives CDR1 SGHRS, CDR2 YFSETQ. The CDR3 loop reads CASSLRQGLYNEQFF. The CDR3 DNA reads as TGCGCCAGCAGCTTGAGGCAGGGTTTGTACAATGAGCAGTTCTTC.